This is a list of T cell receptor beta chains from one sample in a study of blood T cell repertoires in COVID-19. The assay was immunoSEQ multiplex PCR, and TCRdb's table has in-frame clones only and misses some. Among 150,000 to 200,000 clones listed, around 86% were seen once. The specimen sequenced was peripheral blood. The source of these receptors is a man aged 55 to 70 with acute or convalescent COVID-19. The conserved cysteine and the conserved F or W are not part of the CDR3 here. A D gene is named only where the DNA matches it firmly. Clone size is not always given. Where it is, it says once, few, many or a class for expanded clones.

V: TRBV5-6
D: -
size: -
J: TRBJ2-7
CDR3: ASSLGQGISYEQY

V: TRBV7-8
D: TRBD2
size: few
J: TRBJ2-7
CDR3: ASSLGLAGGPLYEQY

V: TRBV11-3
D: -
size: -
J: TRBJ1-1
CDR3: ASSFSLGTEAF

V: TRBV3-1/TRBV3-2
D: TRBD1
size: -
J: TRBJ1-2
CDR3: ASSQGGDRVWYGYT

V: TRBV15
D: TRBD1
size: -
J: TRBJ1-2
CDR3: ATSRGSGGQGYGYT

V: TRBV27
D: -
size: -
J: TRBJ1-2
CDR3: ASRPPGGGGYT

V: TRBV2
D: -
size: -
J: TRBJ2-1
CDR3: ASKAADYNEQF

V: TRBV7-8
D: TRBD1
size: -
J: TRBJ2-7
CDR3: ASSITPTGRYEQY

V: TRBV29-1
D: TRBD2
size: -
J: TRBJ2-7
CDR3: SVEDRTSVGEQY

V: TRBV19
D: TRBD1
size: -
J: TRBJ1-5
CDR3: ASRSGGGGGPQH

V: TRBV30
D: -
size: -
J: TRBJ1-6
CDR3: ARNSPLH

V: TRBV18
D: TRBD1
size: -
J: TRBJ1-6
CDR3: ASSPGQGDSPLH

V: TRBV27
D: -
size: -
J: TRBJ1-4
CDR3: ASSLNGRGPANEKLF

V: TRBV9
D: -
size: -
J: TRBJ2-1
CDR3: ASSVDGRGGEQF

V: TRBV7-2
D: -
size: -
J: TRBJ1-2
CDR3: ASSALGGGYGYT

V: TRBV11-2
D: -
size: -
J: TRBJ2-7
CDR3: ASSLGQNYEQY

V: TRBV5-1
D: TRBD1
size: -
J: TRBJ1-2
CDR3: ASSLRQGGGYT

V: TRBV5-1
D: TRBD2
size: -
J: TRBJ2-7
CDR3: ASSLAQTSGRYEQY

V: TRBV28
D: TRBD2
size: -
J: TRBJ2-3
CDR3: ASSATGLAFRNTQY

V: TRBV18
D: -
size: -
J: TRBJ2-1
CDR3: ASSEFYNEQF

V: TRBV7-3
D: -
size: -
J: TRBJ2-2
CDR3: ASSLRQAPGELF

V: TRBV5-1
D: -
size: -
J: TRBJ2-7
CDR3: ASSLEQGYYEQY

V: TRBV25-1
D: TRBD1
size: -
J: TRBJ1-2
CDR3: ASSDRGLHGYT

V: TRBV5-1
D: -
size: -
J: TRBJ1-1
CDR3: ASSLERGEAF

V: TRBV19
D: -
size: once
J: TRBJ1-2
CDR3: ASNSYAGTHYGYT

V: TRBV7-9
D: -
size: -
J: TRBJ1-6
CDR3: ASSSREFSPLH

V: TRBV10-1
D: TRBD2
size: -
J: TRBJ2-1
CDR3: ASSAAGRLHEQF

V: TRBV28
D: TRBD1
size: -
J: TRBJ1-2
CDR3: ASSPTGRYGYT

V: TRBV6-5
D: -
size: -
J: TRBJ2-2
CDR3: ASGHNRATGELF

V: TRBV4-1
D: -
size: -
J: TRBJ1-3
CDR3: ASSQFSAGANTIY

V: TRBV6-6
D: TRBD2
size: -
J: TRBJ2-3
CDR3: ASSWGLAGGMDTQY

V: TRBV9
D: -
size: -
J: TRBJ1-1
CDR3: ASSVGHPGDTEAF

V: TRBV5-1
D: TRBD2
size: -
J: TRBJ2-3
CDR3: ASRINLAASTDTQY

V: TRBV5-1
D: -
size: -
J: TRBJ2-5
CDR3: ASSPDVAGTQY

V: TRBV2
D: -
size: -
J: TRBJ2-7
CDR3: ASSADMPYEQY

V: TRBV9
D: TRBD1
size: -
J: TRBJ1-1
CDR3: ASSVAGGVSDTEAF

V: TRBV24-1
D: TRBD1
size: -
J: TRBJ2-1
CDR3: ATSDLAGGAGNEQF

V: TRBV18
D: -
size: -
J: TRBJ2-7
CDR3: ASSPLVGGQYYEQY

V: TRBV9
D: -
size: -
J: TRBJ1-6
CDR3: ASSVEAGAYNSPLH

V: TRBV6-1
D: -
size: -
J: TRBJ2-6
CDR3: ASSVRGTSGANVLT

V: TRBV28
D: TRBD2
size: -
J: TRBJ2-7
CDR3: ASSSPGLADYRTGEQY

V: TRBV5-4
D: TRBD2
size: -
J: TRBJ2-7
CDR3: ASSLSSGSSYEQY

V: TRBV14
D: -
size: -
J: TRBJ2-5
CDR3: ASSQDHSRQETQY

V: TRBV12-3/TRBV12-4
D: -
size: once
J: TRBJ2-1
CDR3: ASSHRPGWQF

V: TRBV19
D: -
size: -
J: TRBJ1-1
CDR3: ASIRGARRNTEAF

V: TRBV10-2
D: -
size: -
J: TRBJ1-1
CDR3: ASRRTASGTEAF

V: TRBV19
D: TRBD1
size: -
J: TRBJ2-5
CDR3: ASRGGTGSEQETQY

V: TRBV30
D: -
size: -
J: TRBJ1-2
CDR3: AWSGGFGYT

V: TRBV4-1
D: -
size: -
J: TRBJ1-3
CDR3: ASTPTGLPNTIY

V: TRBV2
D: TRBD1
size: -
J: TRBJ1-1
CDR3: ASKPRTGASYTEAF

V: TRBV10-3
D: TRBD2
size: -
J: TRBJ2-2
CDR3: AISDSGRAPGELF

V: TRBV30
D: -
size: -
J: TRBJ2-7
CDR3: AWGRWQGYAYEQY

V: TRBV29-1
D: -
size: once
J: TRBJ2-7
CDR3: SVRGLGGGEQY

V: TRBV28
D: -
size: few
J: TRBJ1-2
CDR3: ATRTPNYGYT

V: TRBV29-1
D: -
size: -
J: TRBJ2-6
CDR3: SVVSGANVLT

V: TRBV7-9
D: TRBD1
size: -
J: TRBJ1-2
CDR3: ASSRDRGNYGYT

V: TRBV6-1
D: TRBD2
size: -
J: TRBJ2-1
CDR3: ASSGLAGGRSSYNEQF

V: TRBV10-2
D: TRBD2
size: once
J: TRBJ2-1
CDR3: ASCTSGIYNEQF

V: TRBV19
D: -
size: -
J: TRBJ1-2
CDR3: ASSIPWASNYGYT